Below, one T cell receptor beta chain is given with its context. This record belongs to a study of T cell responses to AZD1222 COVID-19 vaccine. TCRdb's copy holds only in-frame clones and misses some; the assay was immunoSEQ multiplex PCR. The sample lists around 160,000 clones, around 90% occurring once. CDR1 is LGHDT and CDR2 is YNNKEL in the germline V gene (reference sequence). Trimming took 0 bases from V and 4 from J, leaving 12 bases between them. The CDR3 length is 15 residues. This TCR derives from an adult in good health. The material sequenced was peripheral blood, taken on day 0 of MenACWY control vaccination. This rearrangement joins TRBV3-1 (or the pseudogene TRBV3-2) to TRBJ1-1; D may be TRBD1 (6 bases). CDR3 sequence: CASSQDAGGSTEAFF. CDR3 bases: TGTGCCAGCAGCCAAGATGCGGGGGGCAGCACTGAAGCTTTCTTT.